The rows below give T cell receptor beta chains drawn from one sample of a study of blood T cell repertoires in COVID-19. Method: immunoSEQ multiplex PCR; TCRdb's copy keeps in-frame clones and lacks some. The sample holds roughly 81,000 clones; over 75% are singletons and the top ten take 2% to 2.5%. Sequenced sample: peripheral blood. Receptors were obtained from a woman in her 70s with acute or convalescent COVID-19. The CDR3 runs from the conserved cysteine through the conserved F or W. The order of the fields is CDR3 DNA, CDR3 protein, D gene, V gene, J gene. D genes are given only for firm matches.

TGCGCCAGCAGCCTGAGGAGCGGGGGGGGAAGCACAGATACGCAGTATTTT,CASSLRSGGGSTDTQYF,TRBD2,TRBV4-1,TRBJ2-3
TGTGCCAGCAGGGCGGGACAGGGCTTTGCAACTAATGAAAAACTGTTTTTT,CASRAGQGFATNEKLFF,TRBD1,TRBV2,TRBJ1-4
TGTGCCAGCAGCCAAGATCCGGTTAACACTGAAGCTTTCTTT,CASSQDPVNTEAFF,-,TRBV14,TRBJ1-1
TGCAGCGTTGATAACAGGGACTCCTACAATGAGCAGTTCTTC,CSVDNRDSYNEQFF,-,TRBV29-1,TRBJ2-1
TGTGCCAGCAGACCAAACCGTCAAATCGGGGGCTACACCTTC,CASRPNRQIGGYTF,-,TRBV27,TRBJ1-2
TGTGCCAGCAGCGAGACTAGCGGGGGCGGGAATGAGCAGTTCTTC,CASSETSGGGNEQFF,TRBD2,TRBV3-1/TRBV3-2,TRBJ2-1
TGTGCCAGCAGCCTGCCGGGGTCGGATTCACCCCTCCACTTT,CASSLPGSDSPLHF,-,TRBV3-1/TRBV3-2,TRBJ1-6
TGTGCCAGCACCCGGACAGGGGATTTTAATCAGCCCCAGCATTTT,CASTRTGDFNQPQHF,TRBD1,TRBV28,TRBJ1-5
TGTGCCAGCAGCCAAGATCAAGGGACAGGAAACACCATATATTTT,CASSQDQGTGNTIYF,-,TRBV14,TRBJ1-3
TGTGCCAGCAGCGAGCAGGGATCAAACTATGGCTACACCTTC,CASSEQGSNYGYTF,-,TRBV9,TRBJ1-2
TGTGCCAGCACCGAGGGGGCTACTAATGAAAAACTGTTTTTT,CASTEGATNEKLFF,TRBD1,TRBV2,TRBJ1-4